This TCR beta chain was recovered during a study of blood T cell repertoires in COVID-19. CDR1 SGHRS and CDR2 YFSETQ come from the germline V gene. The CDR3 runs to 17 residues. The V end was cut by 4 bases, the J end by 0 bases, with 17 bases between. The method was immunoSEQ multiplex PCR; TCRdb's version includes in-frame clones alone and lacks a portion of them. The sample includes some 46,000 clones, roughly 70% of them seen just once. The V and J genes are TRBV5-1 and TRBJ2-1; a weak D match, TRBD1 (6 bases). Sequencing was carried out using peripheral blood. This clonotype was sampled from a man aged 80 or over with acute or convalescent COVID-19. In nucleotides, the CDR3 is TGCGCCAGCAGCCCCCGGGACATTCGCCGCTCCTACAATGAGCAGTTCTTC. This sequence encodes CASSPRDIRRSYNEQFF.